These 2 T cell receptor beta chains were sequenced from one sample in a study of shared clonotypes between healthy human individuals. Profiling relied on immunoSEQ multiplex PCR, and the TCRdb table lists in-frame clones only, not all of them. This sample has some 2,100,000 clones, with more than 85% found just once. Naive CD8 cells were CD45RO-negative, positively selected for CCR7, excluding terminally differentiated effector memory CD45RA+ cells. Sequenced: naive CD8+ T cells from PBMCs. The receptors come from a man younger than 35 in good health. Some clones in this sample may be carry-over from other donors' samples.

V usage is TRBV27 and J usage is TRBJ2-2; the D is unclear. The CDR3 extends over 12 amino acids. V lost 5 bases to trimming and J lost 7 bases, with 8 bases between them. Germline V CDR1 and CDR2: MNHEY, SMNVEV (reference sequence). The chain's CDR3 is CASSQVGGELFF. In DNA form, the CDR3 reads TGTGCCAGCAGTCAAGTAGGCGGGGAGCTGTTTTTT.

J is TRBJ2-7 and V is TRBV13; unclear D gene. Trimming cost V 5 bases and J 3 bases, with 17 bases left between them. Germline assignment: CDR1 PRHDT and CDR2 FYEKMQ (reference sequence). The CDR3 has 15 residues. This CDR3 reads CASSPPWARIYEQYF. The CDR3 DNA reads as TGTGCCAGCAGCCCACCGTGGGCACGTATCTACGAGCAGTACTTC.